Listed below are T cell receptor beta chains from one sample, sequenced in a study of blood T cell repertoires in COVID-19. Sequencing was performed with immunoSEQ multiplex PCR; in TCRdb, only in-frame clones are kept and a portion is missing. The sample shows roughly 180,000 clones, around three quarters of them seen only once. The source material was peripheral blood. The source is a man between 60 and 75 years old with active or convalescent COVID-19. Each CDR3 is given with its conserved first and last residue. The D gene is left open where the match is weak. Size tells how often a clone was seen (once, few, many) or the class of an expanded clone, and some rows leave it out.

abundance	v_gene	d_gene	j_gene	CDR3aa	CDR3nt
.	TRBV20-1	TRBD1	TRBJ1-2	CSASSGGYGYTF	TGCAGTGCTAGTTCAGGGGGATATGGCTACACCTTC
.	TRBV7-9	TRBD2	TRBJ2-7	CASSRPGGSVEQYF	TGTGCCAGCAGTCGCCCGGGGGGATCCGTAGAGCAGTACTTC
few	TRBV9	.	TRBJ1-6	CASSVSWFGNSPLHF	TGTGCCAGCAGCGTAAGCTGGTTTGGTAATTCACCCCTCCACTTT
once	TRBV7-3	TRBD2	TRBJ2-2	CASSLTVGLAGGKWIGELFF	TGTGCCAGCAGCTTAACGGTTGGACTAGCGGGAGGAAAGTGGATCGGGGAGCTGTTTTTT
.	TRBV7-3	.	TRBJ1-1	CASSPRVGRGNTEAFF	TGTGCCAGCAGCCCAAGGGTCGGCAGGGGGAACACTGAAGCTTTCTTT
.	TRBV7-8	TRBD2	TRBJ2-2	CASSLAKTSWRTGELFF	TGTGCCAGCAGCTTAGCGAAGACTAGCTGGAGGACCGGGGAGCTGTTTTTT
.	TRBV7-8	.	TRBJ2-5	CASSRAQGGETQYF	TGTGCCAGCAGCCGCGCGCAGGGGGGAGAGACCCAGTACTTC
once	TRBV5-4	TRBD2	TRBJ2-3	CASSSPGLAADTQYF	TGTGCCAGCAGCTCCCCGGGACTAGCGGCAGATACGCAGTATTTT
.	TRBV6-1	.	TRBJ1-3	CASSEALYSGNTIYF	TGTGCCAGCAGTGAAGCGTTATACTCTGGAAACACCATATATTTT
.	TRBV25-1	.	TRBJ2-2	CASKGQNTGELFF	TGTGCCAGCAAAGGACAGAACACCGGGGAGCTGTTTTTT
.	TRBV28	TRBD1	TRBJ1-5	CASFRIGGNQPQHF	TGTGCCAGCTTTAGAATAGGGGGCAACCAGCCCCAGCATTTT
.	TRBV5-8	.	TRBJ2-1	CASSRTDEQFF	TGTGCCAGCAGTCGTACGGATGAGCAGTTCTTC
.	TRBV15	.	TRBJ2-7	CATSRPSKISEQYF	TGTGCCACCAGCAGACCTTCTAAGATTTCCGAGCAGTACTTC
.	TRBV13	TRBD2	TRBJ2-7	CASSLVVAGTTPYEQYF	TGTGCCAGCAGCTTAGTAGTAGCGGGGACAACCCCCTACGAGCAGTACTTC
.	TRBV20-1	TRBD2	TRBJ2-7	CSASSSGNEQYF	TGCAGTGCTAGTTCTAGCGGGAACGAGCAGTACTTC
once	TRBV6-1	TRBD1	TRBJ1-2	CASSEAGQGARGYTF	TGTGCCAGCAGTGAAGCAGGACAGGGGGCACGGGGCTACACCTTC
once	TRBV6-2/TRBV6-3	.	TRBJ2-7	CASGRGQDYEQYF	TGTGCCAGCGGCCGGGGACAAGACTACGAGCAGTACTTC
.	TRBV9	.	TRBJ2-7	CASSVDPGGSYEQYF	TGTGCCAGCAGCGTAGACCCGGGGGGCAGCTACGAGCAGTACTTC
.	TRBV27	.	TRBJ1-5	CASSDHRDQPQHF	TGTGCCAGCAGTGACCACAGGGACCAGCCCCAGCATTTT
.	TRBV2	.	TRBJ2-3	CASSREDTQYF	TGTGCCAGCAGTCGGGAGGATACGCAGTATTTT
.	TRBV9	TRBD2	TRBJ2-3	CASSALAGSTDTQYF	TGTGCCAGCAGCGCCCTAGCGGGTAGCACAGATACGCAGTATTTT
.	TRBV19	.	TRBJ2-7	CASSRTITGDYEQYF	TGTGCCAGTAGTAGGACTATTACGGGGGATTACGAGCAGTACTTC
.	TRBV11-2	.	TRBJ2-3	CASSLERGYGTDTQYF	TGTGCCAGCAGCTTAGAAAGGGGGTATGGCACAGATACGCAGTATTTT
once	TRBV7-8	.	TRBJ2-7	CASGGYRAGVEQYF	TGTGCCAGCGGGGGTTATCGGGCAGGGGTCGAGCAGTACTTC
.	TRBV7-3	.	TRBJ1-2	CASSLSGNDGYTF	TGTGCCAGCAGCTTATCAGGGAATGATGGCTACACCTTC
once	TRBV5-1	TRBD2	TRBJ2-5	CASSLTSSGETQYF	TGCGCCAGCAGCTTGACCTCTAGCGGCGAGACCCAGTACTTC
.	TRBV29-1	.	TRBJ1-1	CSVEVGVNTEAFF	TGCAGCGTTGAAGTTGGAGTGAACACTGAAGCTTTCTTT
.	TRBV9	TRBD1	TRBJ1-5	CASSAGGQSIKPQHF	TGTGCCAGCAGCGCTGGGGGACAGTCCATCAAGCCCCAGCATTTT
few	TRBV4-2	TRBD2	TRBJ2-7	CASSQDLPSGTDEQYF	TGTGCCAGCAGCCAAGATCTACCTAGCGGGACGGACGAGCAGTACTTC
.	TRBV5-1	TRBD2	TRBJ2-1	CASSVLAGESNEQFF	TGCGCCAGCAGCGTACTAGCGGGAGAGTCCAATGAGCAGTTCTTC
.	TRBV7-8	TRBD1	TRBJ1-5	CASSLAGGGQPQHF	TGTGCCAGCAGCTTAGCAGGGGGCGGTCAGCCCCAGCATTTT
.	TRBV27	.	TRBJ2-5	CASSLRAVQETQYF	TGTGCCAGCAGTTTAAGAGCGGTCCAAGAGACCCAGTACTTC
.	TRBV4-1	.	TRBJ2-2	CASRREPGELFF	TGCGCCAGCAGACGGGAGCCCGGGGAGCTGTTTTTT
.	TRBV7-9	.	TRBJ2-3	CASSLNGRGADTQYF	TGTGCCAGCAGCTTGAACGGGAGAGGCGCAGATACGCAGTATTTT
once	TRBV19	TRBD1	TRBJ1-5	CASDTGDLSNQPQHF	TGTGCCAGTGACACAGGGGACCTTAGCAATCAGCCCCAGCATTTT
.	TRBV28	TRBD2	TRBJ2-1	CASSWPLAGGPLDEQFF	TGTGCCAGCAGTTGGCCTCTAGCGGGAGGGCCGTTAGATGAGCAGTTCTTC
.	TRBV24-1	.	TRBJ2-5	CATSDWSGVRLETQYF	TGTGCCACCAGTGATTGGTCAGGGGTTCGGTTAGAGACCCAGTACTTC
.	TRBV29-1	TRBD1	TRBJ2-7	CSVQSGTGGYEQYF	TGCAGCGTCCAGTCCGGGACAGGGGGTTACGAGCAGTACTTC
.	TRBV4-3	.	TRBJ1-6	CASSPRWEGGNSPLHF	TGCGCCAGCAGCCCCCGATGGGAGGGAGGGAATTCACCCCTCCACTTT
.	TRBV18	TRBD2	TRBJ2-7	CASSPRTSGIGEQYF	TGTGCCAGCTCACCGAGGACTAGCGGGATTGGGGAGCAGTACTTC
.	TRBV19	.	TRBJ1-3	CASGGGSSGNTIYF	TGTGCCAGCGGGGGGGGGAGCTCTGGAAACACCATATATTTT
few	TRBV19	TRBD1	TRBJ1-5	CASSGWTGADQPQHF	TGTGCCAGTAGCGGTTGGACAGGGGCCGATCAGCCCCAGCATTTT
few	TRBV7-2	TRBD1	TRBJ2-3	CASSLGDRSQYF	TGTGCCAGCAGCTTAGGGGACAGGTCCCAGTATTTT
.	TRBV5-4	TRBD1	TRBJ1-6	CASSPGTGVSSPLHF	TGTGCCAGCAGCCCGGGGACAGGGGTCAGTTCACCCCTCCACTTT
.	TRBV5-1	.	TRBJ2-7	CASSLTGGDSYEQYF	TGCGCCAGCAGCTTGACTGGAGGGGACTCCTACGAGCAGTACTTC
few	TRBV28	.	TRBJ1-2	CASSYLLGAGRYENYGYTF	TGTGCCAGCAGCTACCTATTAGGGGCAGGGCGCTATGAGAACTATGGCTACACCTTC
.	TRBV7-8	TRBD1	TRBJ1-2	CASSLGTAAAYGYTF	TGTGCCAGCAGCTTGGGGACAGCCGCGGCCTATGGCTACACCTTC
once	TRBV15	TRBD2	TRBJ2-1	CATSRDELAEAFF	TGTGCCACCAGCAGAGATGAACTAGCGGAGGCGTTCTTC
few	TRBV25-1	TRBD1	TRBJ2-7	CASSDPGQTSEQYF	TGTGCCAGCAGTGACCCGGGACAGACATCCGAGCAGTACTTC
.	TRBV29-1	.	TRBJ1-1	CSVGAMAGHTEAFF	TGCAGCGTTGGAGCAATGGCTGGGCACACTGAAGCTTTCTTT
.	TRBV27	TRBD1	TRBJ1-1	CATAPRQGRYTEAFF	TGTGCCACCGCTCCCCGACAGGGGCGATACACTGAAGCTTTCTTT
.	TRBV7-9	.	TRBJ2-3	CASSWGQSTDTQYF	TGTGCCAGCAGCTGGGGACAAAGCACAGATACGCAGTATTTT
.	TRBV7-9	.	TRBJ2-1	CASSLMSQARVQEQFF	TGTGCCAGCAGCTTAATGTCACAGGCCCGTGTTCAAGAGCAGTTCTTC
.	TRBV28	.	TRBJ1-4	CASRMAGRTNEKLFF	TGTGCCAGCAGGATGGCGGGAAGGACTAATGAAAAACTGTTTTTT
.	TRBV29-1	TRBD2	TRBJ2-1	CSAMNRLAGLREQFF	TGCAGCGCCATGAATCGACTAGCGGGATTGAGGGAGCAGTTCTTC